This entry lists 17 T cell receptor beta chains sequenced from one sample in a study of blood T cell repertoires in COVID-19. TCRdb's table, derived via immunoSEQ multiplex PCR, lists solely in-frame clones and lacks some. The table records approximately 150,000 clones, roughly 81% of them present only once. The sample was peripheral blood. Receptor source: a man aged 40-50 years with acute or convalescent COVID-19.

The chain is built from TRBV5-4 and TRBJ2-5; TRBD2 matches 13 bases. The germline gives CDR1 SGHNT, CDR2 YYREEE (reference sequence). V lost 5 bases, J lost 5 bases, and 9 bases stayed unmatched. CDR3 length: 16 amino acids. CDR3 sequence reads: CASRSGLAGAGETQYF. The CDR3 DNA is TGTGCCAGCAGGTCTGGACTAGCGGGGGCAGGGGAGACCCAGTACTTC.

This CDR3 reads CASGGSGNTIYF. In nucleotides, the CDR3 is TGTGCCAGCGGAGGTAGTGGAAACACCATATATTTT. The chain links TRBV11-3 to TRBJ1-3; unclear D gene. V lost 8 bases and J lost 3, with 8 bases in between. Per the germline V gene, CDR1 is SGHNT and CDR2 is YENEEA. The CDR3 is 12 amino acids.

This clone was seen more than once but under ten times. The V call is TRBV5-6, the J call TRBJ2-5, with 7 nucleotides matching TRBD2. Trimming took 1 base from V and 1 from J; bases not matched to a gene: 10. The V gene's germline CDR1 is SGHDT and CDR2 YYEEEE. The CDR3 covers 17 residues. The CDR3 reads CASSLFSVRGVQETQYF. In nucleotides, the CDR3 is TGTGCCAGCAGCTTGTTTTCTGTCCGGGGGGTCCAAGAGACCCAGTACTTC.

The chain recombines TRBV18 with TRBJ2-5; the match to TRBD2 covers 8 bases. CDR1 is KGHSH, CDR2 LQKENI, per germline. The CDR3 consists of 14 residues. The trim removed 2 bases at V and 5 bases at J, leaving 4 bases unmatched. CDR3 coding DNA: TGTGCCAGCTCACCAGCGGGGGGTCGGGAGACCCAGTACTTC. It specifies CASSPAGGRETQYF. Looking up the rest from reference TRBV18 and TRBJ2-5 gives the full variable domain: NAGVMQNPRHLVRRRGQEARLRCSPMKGHSHVYWYRQLPEEGLKFMVYLQKENIIDESGMPKERFSAEFPKEGPSILRIQQVVRGDSAAYFCASSPAGGRETQYFGPGTRLLVL.

The chain combines TRBV7-2 with TRBJ1-2; D is ambiguous. V shed 5 bases and J shed 0 bases, with 4 bases lying between them. The CDR3 is made up of 12 amino acids. Germline V lookup: CDR1 SGHTA, CDR2 FQGNSA. The CDR3 region is CASSLANYGYTF. In nucleotides, the CDR3 is TGTGCCAGCAGCCTTGCTAACTATGGCTACACCTTC. Complete variable domain (other parts from reference TRBV7-2 and TRBJ1-2): GAGVSQSPSNKVTEKGKDVELRCDPISGHTALYWYRQSLGQGLEFLIYFQGNSAPDKSGLPSDRFSAERTGGSVSTLTIQRTQQEDSAVYLCASSLANYGYTFGSGTRLTVV.

This rearrangement joins TRBV7-3 to TRBJ2-1, with D possibly TRBD2 on 6 matching bases. This CDR3 has 13 amino acids. V was cut by 4 bases and J by 11 bases, with 15 bases left in between. The germline V gene encodes CDR1 SGHTA and CDR2 FQGTGA. The CDR3 DNA is TGTGCCAGCAGCTCGCCCATACTAGCCCAGCAGTTCTTC. Translating gives CASSSPILAQQFF.

The chain joins TRBV30 to TRBJ1-1; D is perhaps TRBD1 (5 bases). The CDR3 totals 13 residues. Germline CDR1 GTSNPN, CDR2 SVGIG (reference sequence). Deletions cut 2 bases from V and 3 bases from J, with 10 bases between. The CDR3 spells CAWSMGGDTEAFF. The CDR3 DNA reads as TGTGCCTGGAGTATGGGGGGTGACACTGAAGCTTTCTTT.

Worth noting for this clone: At one end the junction does not follow the germline gene, possibly because of a read error. The chain uses TRBV4-2 and TRBJ2-6, with 7 bases fitting TRBD1. The germline V gene has CDR1 LGHNA and CDR2 YNFKEQ. The CDR3 runs to 17 residues. CDR3: CASGQTGINSGANVLTF. In DNA, the CDR3 is TGTGCCAGCGGCCAGACAGGGATCAACTCTGGGGCCAACGTCCTGACTTTC.

The rearrangement uses TRBV24-1 and TRBJ2-1, with 8 bases identical to TRBD2. CDR1 and CDR2 from the germline V gene are KGHDR and SFDVKD. The CDR3 extends over 16 amino acids. The V segment lost 2 bases and the J segment 8 bases; nucleotides outside the gene matches: 10. The DNA of the CDR3 is TGTGCCACCAGTGATTCGTCAGCGGGGGCCGGGGATGAGCAGTTCTTC. Protein product: CATSDSSAGAGDEQFF.

CDR3 loop: CASKSYDRGEKLFF. The CDR3 region has the DNA TGTGCCAGCAAGTCATACGACAGGGGTGAAAAACTGTTTTTT. The chain employs TRBV6-5 and TRBJ1-4; 8 nucleotides line up with TRBD1. The CDR3 covers 14 residues. Losses at the gene ends were 7 bases for V and 7 bases for J; bases not matched to a gene: 8. The germline V gene encodes CDR1 MNHEY and CDR2 SVGAGI.

This clone was detected a few times. The gene calls are TRBV9 and TRBJ1-2, with a tentative D call TRBD1 (5 bases). Germline V CDR1 and CDR2: SGDLS, YYNGEE. This CDR3 has 11 residues. V lost 4 bases and J 6 bases, leaving 7 bases between the germline ends. CDR3 bases: TGTGCCAGCAGCCGGGGGGATGGCTACACCTTC. As protein: CASSRGDGYTF.

This chain connects TRBV6-5 to TRBJ1-5; no reliable D call. V lost 1 base, J lost 1 base, and 5 bases lay in between. The CDR3 totals 14 residues. Germline V gene data show CDR1 as MNHEY and CDR2 as SVGAGI. The DNA of the CDR3 is TGTGCCAGCAGTTACTTGCAGAGCAATCAGCCCCAGCATTTT. Encoded protein: CASSYLQSNQPQHF.

The chain uses TRBV2 and TRBJ1-3, with no clear D. V was clipped by 4 bases and J by 1 base, with 2 bases between them. The CDR3 loop spans 12 amino acids. Germline lookup yields CDR1 SNHLY and CDR2 FYNNEI. The CDR3 nucleotides read TGTGCCAGCAGTGCTTCTGGAAACACCATATATTTT. It codes for CASSASGNTIYF.

The chain combines TRBV19 with TRBJ1-2, with 10 bases aligning to TRBD1. This CDR3 has 15 amino acids. CDR1 is LNHDA, CDR2 SQIVND, per germline (reference sequence). Losses at the gene ends were 7 bases for V and 4 bases for J; bases not matched to a gene: 9. This chain's CDR3 is CASNKGTGDGYGYTF. The CDR3 DNA follows: TGTGCCAGTAATAAAGGGACAGGGGATGGCTATGGCTACACCTTC.

The chain recombines TRBV9 with TRBJ2-2; unclear D gene. The CDR3 has 14 residues. Trimming stripped 1 base from V and 6 bases from J, with 10 bases between. Germline V gene data show CDR1 as SGDLS and CDR2 as YYNGEE. This chain's CDR3 is CASSVLNNPGELFF. In DNA form, the CDR3 reads TGTGCCAGCAGCGTACTAAATAATCCCGGGGAGCTGTTTTTT.

This clone was found once. The chain links TRBV2 to TRBJ1-2; possible D gene TRBD1, 6 bases. This CDR3 has 14 residues. V was trimmed by 8 bases and J by 0 bases, leaving 13 bases between them. CDR1 is SNHLY and CDR2 is FYNNEI in the germline V gene. CDR3 DNA sequence: TGTGCCAGCTTGGGACATACGGCTAACTATGGCTACACCTTC. Encoded protein: CASLGHTANYGYTF. The whole variable domain, filled in from reference TRBV2 and TRBJ1-2, reads EPEVTQTPSHQVTQMGQEVILRCVPISNHLYFYWYRQILGQKVEFLVSFYNNEISEKSEIFDDQFSVERPDGSNFTLKIRSTKLEDSAMYFCASLGHTANYGYTFGSGTRLTVV.

This clone was detected a few times. The V gene is TRBV28, the J gene TRBJ1-5; 10 positions agree with TRBD1. In germline, CDR1 is MDHEN, CDR2 SYDVKM. The trim removed 3 bases at V and 7 bases at J, leaving 3 bases unmatched. The CDR3 consists of 14 residues. This CDR3 reads CASSLDRGVQPQHF. In DNA, the CDR3 is TGTGCCAGCAGTTTGGACAGGGGGGTCCAGCCCCAGCATTTT.